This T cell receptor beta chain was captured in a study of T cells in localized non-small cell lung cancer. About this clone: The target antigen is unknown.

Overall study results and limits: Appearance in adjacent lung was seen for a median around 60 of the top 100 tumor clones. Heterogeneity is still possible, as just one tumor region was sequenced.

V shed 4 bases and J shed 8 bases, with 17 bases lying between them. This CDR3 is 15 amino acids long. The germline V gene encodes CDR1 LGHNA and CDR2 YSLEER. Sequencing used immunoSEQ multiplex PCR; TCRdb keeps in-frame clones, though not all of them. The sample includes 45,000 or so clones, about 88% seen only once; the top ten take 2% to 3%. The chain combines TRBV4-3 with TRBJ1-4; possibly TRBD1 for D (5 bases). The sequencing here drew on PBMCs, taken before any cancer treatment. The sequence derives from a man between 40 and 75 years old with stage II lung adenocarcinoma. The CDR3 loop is CASSPMPGVEEKLFF. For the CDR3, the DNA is TGCGCCAGCAGCCCTATGCCGGGGGTAGAGGAAAAACTGTTTTTT.